This T cell receptor (beta chain) was obtained from a study of T-cell memory formation after mild COVID-19. TCRdb processed the 5' RACE reads anew with MiXCR; each CDR3 protein has one entry. This sample has approximately 300,000 distinct CDR3 sequences, with 8% to 9% found just once. A note on this clonotype: Its matching antigen is unknown.

Study outcomes and limitations: Clones contracting across day 15 to 85 had a balanced CD4/CD8 profile; later expanding clones leaned CD4+.

The V and J ends lost 2 bases and 2 bases respectively, with 9 bases between them. The CDR3 has 14 amino acids. Germline CDR1 KGHSH, CDR2 LQKENI. The sequence was collected from a man younger than 35 who had mild COVID-19 (a few samples of this study predate the infection). Cell type and time point are not known. The J gene is TRBJ1-2, the V gene TRBV18; maybe TRBD1 (6 bases). The specimen was PBMCs or a T cell subset sorted from them (not recorded which). As DNA, the CDR3 is TGTGCCAGCTCACCAGGGACACCCAACTATGGCTACACCTTC. Protein: CASSPGTPNYGYTF.